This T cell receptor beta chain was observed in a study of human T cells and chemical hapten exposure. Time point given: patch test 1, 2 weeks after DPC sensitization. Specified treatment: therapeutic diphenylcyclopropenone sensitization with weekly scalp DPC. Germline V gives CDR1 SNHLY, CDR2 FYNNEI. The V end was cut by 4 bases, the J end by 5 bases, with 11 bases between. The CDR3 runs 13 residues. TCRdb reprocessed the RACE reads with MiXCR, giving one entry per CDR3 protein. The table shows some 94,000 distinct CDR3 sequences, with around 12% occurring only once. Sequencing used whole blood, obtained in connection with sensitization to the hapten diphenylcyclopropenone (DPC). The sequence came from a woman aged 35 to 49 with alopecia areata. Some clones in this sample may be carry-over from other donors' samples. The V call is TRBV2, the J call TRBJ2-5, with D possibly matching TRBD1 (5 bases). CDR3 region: CASSGGLRETQYF. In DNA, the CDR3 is TGTGCCAGCAGTGGGGGCCTACGTGAGACCCAGTACTTC. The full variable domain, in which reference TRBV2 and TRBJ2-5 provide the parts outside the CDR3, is EPEVTQTPSHQVTQMGQEVILRCVPISNHLYFYWYRQILGQKVEFLVSFYNNEISEKSEIFDDQFSVERPDGSNFTLKIRSTKLEDSAMYFCASSGGLRETQYFGPGTRLLVL.